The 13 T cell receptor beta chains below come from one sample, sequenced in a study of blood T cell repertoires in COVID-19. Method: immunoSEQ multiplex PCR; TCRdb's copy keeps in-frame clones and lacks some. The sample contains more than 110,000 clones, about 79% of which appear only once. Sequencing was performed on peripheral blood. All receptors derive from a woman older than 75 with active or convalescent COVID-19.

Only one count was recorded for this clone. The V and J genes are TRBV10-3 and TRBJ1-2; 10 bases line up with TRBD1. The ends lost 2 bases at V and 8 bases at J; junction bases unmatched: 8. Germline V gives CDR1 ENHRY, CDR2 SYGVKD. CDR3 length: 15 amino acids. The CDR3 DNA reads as TGTGCCATCAGTGAGCGGACAGGGGGGCTTGACGGCTACACCTTC. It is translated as CAISERTGGLDGYTF.

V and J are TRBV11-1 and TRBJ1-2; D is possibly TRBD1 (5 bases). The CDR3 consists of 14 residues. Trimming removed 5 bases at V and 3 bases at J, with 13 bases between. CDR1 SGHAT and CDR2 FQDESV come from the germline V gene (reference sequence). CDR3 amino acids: CASSTGLGYYGYTF. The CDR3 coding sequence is TGTGCCAGCAGCACAGGTCTGGGTTACTATGGCTACACCTTC.

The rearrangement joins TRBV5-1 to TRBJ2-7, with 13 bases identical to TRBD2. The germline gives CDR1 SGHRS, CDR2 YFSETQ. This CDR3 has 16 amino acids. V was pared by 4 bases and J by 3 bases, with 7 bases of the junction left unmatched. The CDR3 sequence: CASSGGLAGALYEQYF. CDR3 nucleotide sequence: TGCGCCAGCAGCGGCGGACTAGCGGGGGCTCTCTACGAGCAGTACTTC.

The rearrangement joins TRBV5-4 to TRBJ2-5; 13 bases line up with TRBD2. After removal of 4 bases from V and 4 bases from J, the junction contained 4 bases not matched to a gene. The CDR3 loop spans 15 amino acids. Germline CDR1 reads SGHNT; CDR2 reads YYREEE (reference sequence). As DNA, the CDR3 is TGTGCCAGCAGCGCAGGACTAGCGGGGGCAGAGACCCAGTACTTC. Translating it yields CASSAGLAGAETQYF.

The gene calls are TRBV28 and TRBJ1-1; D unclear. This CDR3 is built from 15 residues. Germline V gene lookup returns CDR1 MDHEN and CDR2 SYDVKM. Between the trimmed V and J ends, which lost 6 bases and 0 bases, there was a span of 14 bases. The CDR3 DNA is TGTGCCAGCAGCTCCGCGGGGAACATGAACACTGAAGCTTTCTTT. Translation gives CASSSAGNMNTEAFF.

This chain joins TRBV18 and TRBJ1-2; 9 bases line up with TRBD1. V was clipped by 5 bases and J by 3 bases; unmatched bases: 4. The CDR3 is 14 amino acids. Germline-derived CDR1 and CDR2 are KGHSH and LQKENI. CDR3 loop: CASSSGQGYYGYTF. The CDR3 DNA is TGTGCCAGCTCATCCGGACAGGGGTACTATGGCTACACCTTC. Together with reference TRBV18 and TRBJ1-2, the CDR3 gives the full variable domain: NAGVMQNPRHLVRRRGQEARLRCSPMKGHSHVYWYRQLPEEGLKFMVYLQKENIIDESGMPKERFSAEFPKEGPSILRIQQVVRGDSAAYFCASSSGQGYYGYTFGSGTRLTVV.

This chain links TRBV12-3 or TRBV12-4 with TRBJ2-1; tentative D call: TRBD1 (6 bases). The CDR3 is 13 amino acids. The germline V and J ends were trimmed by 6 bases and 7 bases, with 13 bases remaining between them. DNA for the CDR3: TGTGCCAGCAGCGCGGTGAGGGGGAATGAGCAGTTCTTC. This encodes CASSAVRGNEQFF.

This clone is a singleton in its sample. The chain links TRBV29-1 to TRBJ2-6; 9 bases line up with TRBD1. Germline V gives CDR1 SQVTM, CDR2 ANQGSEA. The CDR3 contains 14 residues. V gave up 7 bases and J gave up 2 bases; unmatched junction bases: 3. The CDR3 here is CSARQGAGANVLTF. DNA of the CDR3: TGCAGCGCACGACAGGGGGCTGGGGCCAACGTCCTGACTTTC.

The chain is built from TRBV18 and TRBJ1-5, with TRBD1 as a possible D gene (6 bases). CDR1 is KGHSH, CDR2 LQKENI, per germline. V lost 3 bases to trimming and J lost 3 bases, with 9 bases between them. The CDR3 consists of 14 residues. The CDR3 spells CASSPGTHNQPQHF. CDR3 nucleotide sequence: TGTGCCAGCTCACCCGGGACACACAATCAGCCCCAGCATTTT.

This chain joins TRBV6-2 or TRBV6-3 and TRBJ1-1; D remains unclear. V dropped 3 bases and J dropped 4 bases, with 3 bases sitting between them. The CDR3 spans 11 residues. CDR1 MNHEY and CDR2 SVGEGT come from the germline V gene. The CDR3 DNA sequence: TGTGCCAGCAGTTATCTCACTGAAGCTTTCTTT. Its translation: CASSYLTEAFF.

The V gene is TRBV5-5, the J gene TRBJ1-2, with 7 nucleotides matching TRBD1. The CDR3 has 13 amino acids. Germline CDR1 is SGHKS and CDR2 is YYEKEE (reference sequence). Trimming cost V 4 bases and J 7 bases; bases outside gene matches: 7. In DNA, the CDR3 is TGTGCCAGCAGCCGGACAGGAGTAACTGGCTACACCTTC. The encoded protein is CASSRTGVTGYTF.

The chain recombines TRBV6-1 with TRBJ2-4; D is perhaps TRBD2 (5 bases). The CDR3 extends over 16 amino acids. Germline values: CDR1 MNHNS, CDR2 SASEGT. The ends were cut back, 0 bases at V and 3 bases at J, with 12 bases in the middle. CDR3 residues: CASSEAGVRDKNIQYF. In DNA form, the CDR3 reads TGTGCCAGCAGTGAAGCTGGGGTTCGGGACAAAAACATTCAGTACTTC.

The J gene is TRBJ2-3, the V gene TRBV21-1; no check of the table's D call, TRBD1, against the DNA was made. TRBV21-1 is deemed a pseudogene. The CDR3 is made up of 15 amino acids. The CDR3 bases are TGTGCCAGCAGCAGGGGACAGTATAGCACAGATACGCAGTATTTT. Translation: CASSRGQYSTDTQYF.